The next 10 T cell receptor beta chains were all read from a single sample in a study of blood T cell repertoires in COVID-19. Assay: immunoSEQ multiplex PCR; the TCRdb copy retains only in-frame clones and omits some. In the table there are about 200,000 clones, 86% of which are singletons. The sample consisted of PBMCs or T cells enriched from blood (not recorded which). Receptors were obtained from a woman aged 40-49 years in a cohort exposed to, infected with or recovered from COVID-19 (not recorded which).

The chain carries TRBV7-9 and TRBJ1-1; D is possibly TRBD1 (6 bases). The CDR3 length is 15 residues. Germline CDR1 is SEHNR and CDR2 is FQNEAQ (reference sequence). With 2 bases removed from V and 1 base from J, the gap between germline ends came to 11 bases. This CDR3 is CASSLQGTTNTEAFF. DNA for the CDR3: TGTGCCAGCAGCTTACAGGGGACCACGAACACTGAAGCTTTCTTT.

The count of this clone is one. The chain couples TRBV7-9 to TRBJ1-6, with D tentatively TRBD1 (5 bases). Deletions cut 5 bases from V and 10 bases from J, with 18 bases between. Germline assignment: CDR1 SEHNR and CDR2 FQNEAQ (reference sequence). The CDR3 has 15 amino acids. CDR3 sequence: CASSALGGKQSPLHF. CDR3 DNA: TGTGCCAGCAGCGCCCTCGGGGGGAAGCAATCACCCCTCCACTTT.

V gene TRBV6-2 or TRBV6-3 combines with J gene TRBJ2-7; D gene uncertain. The germline V and J ends were trimmed by 0 bases and 7 bases, with 4 bases remaining between them. This CDR3 contains 11 residues. Germline assignment: CDR1 MNHEY and CDR2 SVGEGT. CDR3 amino acids: CASSYSQEQYF. CDR3 bases: TGTGCCAGCAGTTACTCGCAGGAGCAGTACTTC.

This sequence joins TRBV6-6 and TRBJ1-2, with 11 bases fitting TRBD1. The CDR3 runs to 15 residues. V lost 10 bases to trimming and J lost 8 bases; unmatched junction nucleotides: 15. The germline V gene encodes CDR1 MNHNY and CDR2 SVGAGI (reference sequence). The CDR3: CATSEPGQGDPGYTF. CDR3 in DNA: TGTGCCACCTCGGAGCCGGGACAGGGGGATCCGGGCTACACCTTC.

This clone was picked up one time. The chain combines TRBV3-1 (or the pseudogene TRBV3-2) with TRBJ2-1; 9 positions match TRBD2. The CDR3 has 17 residues. From germline, CDR1 is LGHDT and CDR2 YNNKEL (reference sequence). V lost 4 bases and J lost 7; bases outside the gene matches: 14. The chain's CDR3 is CASSPRGLAGSENEQFF. CDR3 DNA: TGTGCCAGCAGCCCTCGCGGGCTAGCGGGGTCCGAGAATGAGCAGTTCTTC.

The chain uses TRBV4-2 and TRBJ2-7; TRBD2 agrees at 8 bases. The CDR3 totals 14 residues. Germline CDR1 and CDR2: LGHNA and YNFKEQ. V shed 4 bases, J shed 2 bases, and the junction held 4 bases outside the gene matches. CDR3 region: CASSPRGGTYEQYF. As DNA, the CDR3 is TGTGCCAGCAGCCCCCGGGGGGGCACCTACGAGCAGTACTTC.

The rearrangement joins TRBV11-2 to TRBJ1-1; 7 nucleotides match TRBD1. This CDR3 is built from 17 residues. V lost 5 bases to trimming and J lost 0 bases; unmatched junction nucleotides: 12. Germline lookup yields CDR1 SGHAT and CDR2 FQNNGV. The CDR3 region has the DNA TGTGCCAGCAGCCCGGGGCCGGGACAGATGATGAACACTGAAGCTTTCTTT. This gives the protein CASSPGPGQMMNTEAFF.

The gene calls are TRBV24-1 and TRBJ2-5, with D maybe TRBD2 (5 bases). Germline loops: CDR1 KGHDR, CDR2 SFDVKD. The CDR3 runs to 15 residues. V was shortened by 2 bases and J by 2 bases, with 11 bases between the two germline ends. DNA of the CDR3: TGTGCCACCAGTGATTCGCAAACTAGACAAGAGACCCAGTACTTC. Protein: CATSDSQTRQETQYF.

This clone was detected only once. V gene TRBV19 combines with J gene TRBJ1-4, with 10 bases aligning to TRBD1. V lost 2 bases, J lost 6 bases, and 3 bases stayed unmatched. Germline V lookup: CDR1 LNHDA, CDR2 SQIVND (reference sequence). This CDR3 contains 15 residues. This chain's CDR3 is CASSIIGTGDEKLFF. In nucleotides, the CDR3 is TGTGCCAGTAGTATAATAGGGACAGGGGATGAAAAACTGTTTTTT.

This chain links TRBV7-9 with TRBJ2-2; D might be TRBD2 (6 bases). Per the germline V gene, CDR1 is SEHNR and CDR2 is FQNEAQ (reference sequence). The V end lost 0 bases, the J end lost 4 bases, and 12 bases lay between the germline ends. CDR3 length: 16 residues. The DNA for the CDR3 is TGTGCCAGCAGCTTAGCGGTCGGGAGTGGCACCGGGGAGCTGTTTTTT. Translating gives CASSLAVGSGTGELFF.